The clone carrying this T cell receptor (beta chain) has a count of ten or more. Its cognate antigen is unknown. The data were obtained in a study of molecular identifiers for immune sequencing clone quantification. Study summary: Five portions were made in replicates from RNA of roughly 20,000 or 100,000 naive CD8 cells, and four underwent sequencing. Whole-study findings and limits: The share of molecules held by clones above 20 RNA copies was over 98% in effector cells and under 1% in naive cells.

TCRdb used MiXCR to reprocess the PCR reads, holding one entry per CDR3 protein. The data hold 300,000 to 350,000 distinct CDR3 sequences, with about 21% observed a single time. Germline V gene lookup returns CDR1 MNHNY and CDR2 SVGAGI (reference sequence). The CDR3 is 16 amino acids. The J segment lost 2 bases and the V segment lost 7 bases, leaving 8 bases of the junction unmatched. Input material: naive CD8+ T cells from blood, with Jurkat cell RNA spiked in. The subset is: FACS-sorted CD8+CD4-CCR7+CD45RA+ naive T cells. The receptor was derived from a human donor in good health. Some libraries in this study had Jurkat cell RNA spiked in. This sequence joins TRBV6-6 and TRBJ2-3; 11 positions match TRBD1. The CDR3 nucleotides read TGTGCCAGCACTTTGGGACAGGGGGATTCCACAGATACGCAGTATTTT. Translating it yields CASTLGQGDSTDTQYF.